These T cell receptor beta chains were read from a single sample in a study of beta chain features in type 1 diabetes. Data came from immunoSEQ multiplex PCR; TCRdb stores just in-frame clones and leaves some out. Seen here are about 19,000 clones, approximately 50% observed once, and the top ten hold about 0.45%. Sequencing was carried out using stem cell memory CD4+ T cells from blood. The receptors shown here come from a man aged 18 to 30 in good health. CDR3s include the opening cysteine and the closing phenylalanine or tryptophan. The order of the fields is J gene, clone size, D gene, V gene, CDR3 DNA, CDR3 protein. The D gene is left open where the match is weak. Size is stated for part of the rows, as once, few or many counts, or as a class when the clone is expanded.

J: TRBJ2-5; size: .; D: .; V: TRBV21-1; DNA: TGTGCCAGCAGCAAAGCCAAAAGGCAGGGGCTTATCGGCGAGACCCAGTACTTC; CDR3: CASSKAKRQGLIGETQYF
J: TRBJ2-3; size: few; D: TRBD2; V: TRBV11-3; DNA: TGTGCCAGCAGCTTAGGGGTGGCGAGCGGGGGATCAGGAGATACGCAGTATTTT; CDR3: CASSLGVASGGSGDTQYF
J: TRBJ2-7; size: .; D: .; V: TRBV7-9; DNA: TGTGCCAGCAGCCCCCCCGTAGCGCCTTACGAGCAGTACTTC; CDR3: CASSPPVAPYEQYF
J: TRBJ2-5; size: .; D: TRBD2; V: TRBV28; DNA: TGTGCCAGCAGTTTGAAGGCTAGCGGGAGGAAGACCCAGTACTTC; CDR3: CASSLKASGRKTQYF
J: TRBJ2-3; size: .; D: .; V: TRBV19; DNA: TGTGCCAGTAACTTCAAAGGACAGTCCACAGATACGCAGTATTTT; CDR3: CASNFKGQSTDTQYF
J: TRBJ2-1; size: .; D: TRBD2; V: TRBV28; DNA: TGTGCCAGCAGACGCTCTCTCCCCCTAAGCGGGAGGCCTCTCAACTACAATGAGCAGTTCTTC; CDR3: CASRRSLPLSGRPLNYNEQFF
J: TRBJ1-2; size: .; D: .; V: TRBV2; DNA: TGTGCCAGCAGCGACGATACAGGGCCCTTCTATGGCTACACCTTC; CDR3: CASSDDTGPFYGYTF
J: TRBJ2-7; size: .; D: TRBD1; V: TRBV18; DNA: TGTGCCAGCTCACCGCTAGGGACCGGGACAGCTTACGAGCAGTACTTC; CDR3: CASSPLGTGTAYEQYF
J: TRBJ1-4; size: .; D: .; V: TRBV2; DNA: TGTGCCAGCAGAGAGGACAGCGTTAATGAAAAACTGTTTTTT; CDR3: CASREDSVNEKLFF
J: TRBJ2-1; size: .; D: .; V: TRBV4-3; DNA: TGCGCCAGCAGCCAAGAGTGGGCCGGCTCCTACAATGAGCAGTTCTTC; CDR3: CASSQEWAGSYNEQFF
J: TRBJ2-1; size: .; D: TRBD2; V: TRBV29-1; DNA: TGCAGCGTTGAAGATCGAGGAATGCGCGGGAGGGCCGAGAATCTCTTC; CDR3: CSVEDRGMRGRAENLF
J: TRBJ1-2; size: once; D: .; V: TRBV10-3; DNA: TGTGCCATCACAGGGGCCGCCTCGGGCTATGGCTACACCTTC; CDR3: CAITGAASGYGYTF
J: TRBJ2-1; size: .; D: TRBD2; V: TRBV4-3; DNA: TGCGCCAGCAGCCAAGTATCTAGCGGGGTGGGGAATGAGCAGTTCTTC; CDR3: CASSQVSSGVGNEQFF